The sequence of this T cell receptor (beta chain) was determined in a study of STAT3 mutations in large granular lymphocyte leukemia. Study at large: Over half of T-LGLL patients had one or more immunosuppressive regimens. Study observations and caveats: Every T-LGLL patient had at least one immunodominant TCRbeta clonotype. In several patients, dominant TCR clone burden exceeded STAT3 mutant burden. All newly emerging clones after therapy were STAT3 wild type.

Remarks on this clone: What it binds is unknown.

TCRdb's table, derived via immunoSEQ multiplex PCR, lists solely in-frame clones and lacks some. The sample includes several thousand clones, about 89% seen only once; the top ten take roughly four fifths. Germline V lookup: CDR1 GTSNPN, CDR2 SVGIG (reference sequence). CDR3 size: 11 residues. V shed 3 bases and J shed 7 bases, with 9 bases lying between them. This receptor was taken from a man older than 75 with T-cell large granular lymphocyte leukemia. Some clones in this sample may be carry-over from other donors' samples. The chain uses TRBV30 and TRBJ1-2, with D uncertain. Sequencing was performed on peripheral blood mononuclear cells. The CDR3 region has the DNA TGTGCCTGGAGCGTCAGACTTGGCTACACCTTC. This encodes CAWSVRLGYTF.